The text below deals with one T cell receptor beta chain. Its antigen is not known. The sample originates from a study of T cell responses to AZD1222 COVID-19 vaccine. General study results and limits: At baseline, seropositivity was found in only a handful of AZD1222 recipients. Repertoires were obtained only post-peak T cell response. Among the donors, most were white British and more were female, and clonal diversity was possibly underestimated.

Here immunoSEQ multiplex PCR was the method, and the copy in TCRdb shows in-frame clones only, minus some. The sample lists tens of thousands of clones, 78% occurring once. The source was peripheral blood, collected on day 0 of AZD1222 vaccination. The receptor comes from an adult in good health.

Written as DNA, the CDR3 is TGTGCCAGCAGCCTAGCAGGGGCTGGTCACGAGCAGTACTTC. Amino acid sequence: CASSLAGAGHEQYF. This chain uses TRBV11-2 with TRBJ2-7, with D maybe TRBD1 (6 bases). Germline CDR1 is SGHAT and CDR2 is FQNNGV. Trimming pared 5 bases from V and 5 bases from J, leaving 16 bases between. There are 14 residues in the CDR3.